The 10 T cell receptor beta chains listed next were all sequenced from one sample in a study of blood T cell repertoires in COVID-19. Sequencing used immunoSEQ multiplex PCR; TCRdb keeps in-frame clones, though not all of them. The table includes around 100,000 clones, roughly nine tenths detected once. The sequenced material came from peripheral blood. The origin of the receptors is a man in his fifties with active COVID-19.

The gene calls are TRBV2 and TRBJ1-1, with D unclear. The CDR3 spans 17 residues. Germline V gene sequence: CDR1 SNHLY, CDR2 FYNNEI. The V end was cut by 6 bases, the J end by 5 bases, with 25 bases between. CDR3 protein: CASRGIGSGMGGTEAFF. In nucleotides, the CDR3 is TGTGCCAGCAGAGGCATAGGATCGGGGATGGGAGGGACTGAAGCTTTCTTT.

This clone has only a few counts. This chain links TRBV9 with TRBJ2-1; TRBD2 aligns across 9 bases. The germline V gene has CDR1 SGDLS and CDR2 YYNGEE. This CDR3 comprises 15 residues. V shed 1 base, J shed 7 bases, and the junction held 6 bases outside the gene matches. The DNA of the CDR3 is TGTGCCAGCAGCGTACTAGGTAGCGGGGGAAATGAGCAGTTCTTC. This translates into CASSVLGSGGNEQFF.

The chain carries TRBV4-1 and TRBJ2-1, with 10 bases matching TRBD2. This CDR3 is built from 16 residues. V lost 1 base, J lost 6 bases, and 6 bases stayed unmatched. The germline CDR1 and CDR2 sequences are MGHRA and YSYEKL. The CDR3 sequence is CASSQVWASGGNEQFF. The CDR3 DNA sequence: TGCGCCAGCAGCCAAGTGTGGGCTAGCGGGGGCAATGAGCAGTTCTTC.

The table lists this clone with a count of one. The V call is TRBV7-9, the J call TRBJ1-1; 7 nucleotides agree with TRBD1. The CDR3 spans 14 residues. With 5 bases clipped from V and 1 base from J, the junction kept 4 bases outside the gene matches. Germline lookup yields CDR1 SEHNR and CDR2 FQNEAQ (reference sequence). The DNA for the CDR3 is TGTGCCAGCAGCCTGACAGGGAGGAACACTGAAGCTTTCTTT. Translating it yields CASSLTGRNTEAFF. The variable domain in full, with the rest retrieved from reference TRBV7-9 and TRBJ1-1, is DTGVSQNPRHKITKRGQNVTFRCDPISEHNRLYWYRQTLGQGPEFLTYFQNEAQLEKSRLLSDRFSAERPKGSFSTLEIQRTEQGDSAMYLCASSLTGRNTEAFFGQGTRLTVV.

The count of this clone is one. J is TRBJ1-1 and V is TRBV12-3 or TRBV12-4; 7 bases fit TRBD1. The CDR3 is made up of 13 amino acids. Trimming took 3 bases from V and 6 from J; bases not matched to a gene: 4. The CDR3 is CASSLGQQPEAFF. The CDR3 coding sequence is TGTGCCAGCAGTTTGGGACAGCAGCCTGAAGCTTTCTTT.

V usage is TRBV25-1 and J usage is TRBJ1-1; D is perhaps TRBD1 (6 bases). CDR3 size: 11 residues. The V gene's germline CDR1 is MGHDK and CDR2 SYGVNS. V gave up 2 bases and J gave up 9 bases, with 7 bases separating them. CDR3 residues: CASSEGQKAFF. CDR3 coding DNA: TGTGCCAGCAGTGAAGGACAGAAAGCTTTCTTT.

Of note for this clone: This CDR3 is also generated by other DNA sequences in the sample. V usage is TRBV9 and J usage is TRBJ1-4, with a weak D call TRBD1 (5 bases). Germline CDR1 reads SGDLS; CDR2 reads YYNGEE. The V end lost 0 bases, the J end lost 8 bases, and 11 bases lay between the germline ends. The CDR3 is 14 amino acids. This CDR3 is CASSVGQGGEKLFF. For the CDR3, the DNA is TGTGCCAGCAGCGTAGGCCAGGGAGGGGAAAAACTGTTTTTT.

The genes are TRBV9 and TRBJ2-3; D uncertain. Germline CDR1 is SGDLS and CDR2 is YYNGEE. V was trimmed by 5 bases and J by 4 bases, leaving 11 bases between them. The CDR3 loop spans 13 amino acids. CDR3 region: CASSVQEADTQYF. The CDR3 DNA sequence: TGTGCCAGCAGTGTCCAGGAAGCAGATACGCAGTATTTT.

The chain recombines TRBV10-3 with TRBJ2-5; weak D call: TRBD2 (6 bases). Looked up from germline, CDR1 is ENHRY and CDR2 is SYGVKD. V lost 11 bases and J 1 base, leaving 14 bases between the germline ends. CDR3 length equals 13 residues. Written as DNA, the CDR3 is TGTGCCTCTCGAAGGAGGGGCCAAGAGACCCAGTACTTC. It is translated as CASRRRGQETQYF.

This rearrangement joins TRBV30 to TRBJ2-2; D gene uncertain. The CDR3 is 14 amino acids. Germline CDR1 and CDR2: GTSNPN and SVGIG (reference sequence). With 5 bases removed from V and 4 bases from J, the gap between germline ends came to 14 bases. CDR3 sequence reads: CAWGRPGPTGELFF. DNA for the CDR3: TGTGCCTGGGGGCGTCCTGGGCCCACCGGGGAGCTGTTTTTT. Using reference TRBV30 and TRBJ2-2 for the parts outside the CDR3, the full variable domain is SQTIHQWPATLVQPVGSPLSLECTVEGTSNPNLYWYRQAAGRGLQLLFYSVGIGQISSEVPQNLSASRPQDRQFILSSKKLLLSDSGFYLCAWGRPGPTGELFFGEGSRLTVL.